The T cell receptor (beta chain) described here comes from a study of cytomegalovirus exposure and HLA in healthy donors. Study-level information: Around 81% of around 390 genotyped donors fell in the Caucasian-associated ancestry cluster.

PCR primers comprised 60 Vbeta and 13 Jbeta primers. Libraries were prepared by immunoSEQ multiplex PCR; TCRdb keeps only in-frame clonotypes and omits some of them. The sample consists of 130,000 or so clones, roughly 80% of them appearing once. Study-level findings and limits: The listing of 150 or so TCR beta chains classed them as cytomegalovirus-associated. At a 0.05 false discovery rate, a later analysis found 15,000 to 20,000 TCR beta sequences to be associated with HLA alleles.

The CDR3 length is 15 residues. V shed 4 bases and J 2 bases; nucleotides not matched to a gene: 7. Looked up from germline, CDR1 is LNHDA and CDR2 is SQIVND (reference sequence). In regard to this clone: Its antigen remains unknown.

The sequencing sample was made of PBMCs. This receptor was identified in a man younger than 35 in good health and CMV-seronegative. V and J are TRBV19 and TRBJ1-2; the match to TRBD1 covers 7 bases. As DNA, the CDR3 is TGTGCCAGTAGTAGATGGGACAGTCGAAACTATGGCTACACCTTC. Its translation is CASSRWDSRNYGYTF. Looking up the rest from reference TRBV19 and TRBJ1-2 gives the full variable domain: DGGITQSPKYLFRKEGQNVTLSCEQNLNHDAMYWYRQDPGQGLRLIYYSQIVNDFQKGDIAEGYSVSREKKESFPLTVTSAQKNPTAFYLCASSRWDSRNYGYTFGSGTRLTVV.